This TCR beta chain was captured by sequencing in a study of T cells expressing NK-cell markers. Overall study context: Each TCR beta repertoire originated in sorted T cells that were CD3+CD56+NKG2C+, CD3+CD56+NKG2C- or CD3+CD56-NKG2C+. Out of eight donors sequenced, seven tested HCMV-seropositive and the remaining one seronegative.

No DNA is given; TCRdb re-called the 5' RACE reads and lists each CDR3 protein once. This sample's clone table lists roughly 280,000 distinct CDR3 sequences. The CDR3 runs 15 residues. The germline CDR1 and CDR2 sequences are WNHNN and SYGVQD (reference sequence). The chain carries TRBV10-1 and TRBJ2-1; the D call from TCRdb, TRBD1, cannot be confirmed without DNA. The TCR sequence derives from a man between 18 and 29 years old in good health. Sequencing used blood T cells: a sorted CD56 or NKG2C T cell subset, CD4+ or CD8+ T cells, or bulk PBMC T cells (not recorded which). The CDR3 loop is CASSDPGHRAEEQFF.